This record concerns one TCR beta chain sequence. No antigen is known for it. Clones were sequenced by immunoSEQ multiplex PCR, and TCRdb holds only the in-frame ones, with some missing. The sample lists about 90,000 clones; 70% to 90% were seen once. The sample belongs to a study of T cell responses to AZD1222 COVID-19 vaccine. Study findings and constraints: Only a handful of AZD1222 recipients were seropositive at baseline. CD4 TCRs linked to vaccination spanned spike, dominating at 160-218 and 743-854. White British ancestry dominated among donors, who included more females, and clonal diversity was possibly underestimated.

CDR1 and CDR2 (germline): SGHDT, YYEEEE. The CDR3 extends over 15 amino acids. Between the trimmed V and J ends, which lost 1 base and 2 bases, there was a span of 10 bases. The sequence was obtained from an adult who received the AZD1222 COVID-19 vaccine. This sequence joins TRBV5-6 and TRBJ1-3, with D perhaps matching TRBD1 (5 bases). The sample was peripheral blood, taken 28 days after the second AZD1222 dose. The CDR3 here is CASSLFGGTGNTIYF. CDR3 sequence (DNA): TGTGCCAGCAGCTTGTTCGGGGGGACTGGAAACACCATATATTTT.